The TCR beta chain described here comes from a study of T cells in Graves' hyperthyroidism and ophthalmopathy. It was RNA transcripts that yielded the amplified TCR beta CDR3 regions. During a first-round RT-PCR of the TCR CDR3, the HTBI primer set was used. TCRdb called the multiplex PCR reads again in MiXCR, with one record for every CDR3 protein. The data hold roughly 570,000 distinct CDR3 sequences, with 46% observed a single time. The CDR3 has 16 residues. Germline assignment: CDR1 LNHDA and CDR2 SQIVND (reference sequence). The ends were cut back, 3 bases at V and 2 bases at J, with 16 bases in the middle. Any patient presenting with uncontrolled infection, other autoimmune disease, pregnancy or lactation was left out. This clonotype came up many times.

Sequencing used peripheral blood or thyroid tissue (not recorded which). V gene TRBV19 combines with J gene TRBJ1-1; a possible D gene is TRBD1 (6 bases). The sequence derives from a woman aged 18-30 years with Graves' hyperthyroidism. CDR3 in amino acids: CASSMLRGQSNTEAFF. CDR3 bases: TGTGCCAGTAGTATGCTTAGGGGACAAAGCAACACTGAAGCTTTCTTT.